One and the same sample provided the 27 T cell receptor beta chains below, sequenced in a study of glioma-infiltrating T cells after dendritic cell vaccination. Sequencing was performed with immunoSEQ multiplex PCR; in TCRdb, only in-frame clones are kept and a portion is missing. The sample has 50,000 to 80,000 clones, approximately 85% seen once. Specimen: blood, collected before dendritic cell vaccination. The receptors here all came from a human donor with glioblastoma.

V and J are TRBV2 and TRBJ1-2; no firm D call. Trimming took off 10 bases at V and 2 bases at J, with 14 bases between the two ends. This CDR3 is built from 13 residues. Per germline, CDR1 SNHLY and CDR2 FYNNEI. The CDR3 is CATYGGYNYGYTF. The CDR3, as DNA: TGTGCCACCTACGGAGGGTACAACTATGGCTACACCTTC.

This chain uses TRBV28 with TRBJ2-5; D is ambiguous. Trimming pared 6 bases from V and 4 bases from J, leaving 12 bases between. Germline-derived CDR1 and CDR2 are MDHEN and SYDVKM. The CDR3 contains 13 residues. CDR3 residues: CASSLLVRETQYF. In nucleotides, the CDR3 is TGTGCCAGCAGCCTGCTCGTGAGAGAGACCCAGTACTTC.

The chain links TRBV5-5 to TRBJ2-7, with 10 bases that match TRBD1. V was clipped by 4 bases and J by 3 bases; unmatched bases: 4. The CDR3 is 14 residues long. Germline lookup yields CDR1 SGHKS and CDR2 YYEKEE (reference sequence). CDR3 DNA sequence: TGTGCCAGCAGCCACCGGGACAGGGGCTACGAGCAGTACTTC. Translation: CASSHRDRGYEQYF. Supplemented by reference TRBV5-5 and TRBJ2-7, the full variable domain reads DAGVTQSPTHLIKTRGQQVTLRCSPISGHKSVSWYQQVLGQGPQFIFQYYEKEERGRGNFPDRFSARQFPNYSSELNVNALLLGDSALYLCASSHRDRGYEQYFGPGTRLTVT.

DNA for the CDR3: TGTGCCAGCAGCACAGGGGTCCCCACAGGGACTGAAGCTTTCTTT. Protein: CASSTGVPTGTEAFF. The V call is TRBV7-9, the J call TRBJ1-1; 7 bases match TRBD1. CDR3 length equals 15 residues. Germline V gene lookup returns CDR1 SEHNR and CDR2 FQNEAQ (reference sequence). J gave up 5 bases and V 5 bases, and 11 bases lay outside the gene matches.

The chain has TRBV1 and TRBJ2-5; TRBD1 is the table's D call, not checked against the DNA. TRBV1 is tagged as a pseudogene. The length of the CDR3 is 12 residues. For the CDR3, the DNA is TGCACCAGCAGACAATCACAAGAGACCCAGTACTTC. Translating it yields CTSRQSQETQYF.

V and J are TRBV6-1 and TRBJ2-7; D is unresolved. This CDR3 has 13 residues. The V gene lost 4 bases and the J gene lost 2 bases, with 9 bases spanning the gap. Per the germline V gene, CDR1 is MNHNS and CDR2 is SASEGT. The CDR3 is CASSVSVPYEQYF. CDR3 sequence (DNA): TGTGCCAGCAGTGTTTCGGTGCCCTACGAGCAGTACTTC.

This clone was seen a few times. V is TRBV28 and J is TRBJ1-5, with unresolved D. V lost 0 bases, J lost 7 bases, and 10 bases lay in between. There are 14 residues in the CDR3. Germline V CDR1 and CDR2: MDHEN, SYDVKM. The CDR3 is CASSLWGSGQPQHF. The CDR3, as DNA: TGTGCCAGCAGTTTATGGGGGAGCGGACAGCCCCAGCATTTT.

The chain is built from TRBV28 and TRBJ2-3; a weak D match, TRBD1 (6 bases). Germline-derived CDR1 and CDR2 are MDHEN and SYDVKM. There are 14 residues in the CDR3. Trimming took off 5 bases at V and 7 bases at J, with 16 bases between the two ends. CDR3 in DNA: TGTGCCAGCAGTCCTGCCTTCAGGGGAAATACGCAGTATTTT. Protein sequence: CASSPAFRGNTQYF.

This chain uses TRBV28 with TRBJ2-3; TRBD2 might be the D (7 bases). The V gene lost 6 bases and the J gene lost 5 bases, with 18 bases spanning the gap. The V gene's germline CDR1 is MDHEN and CDR2 SYDVKM. The CDR3 has 15 residues. The CDR3: CASSEYAGAQDTQYF. For the CDR3, the DNA is TGTGCCAGCAGCGAATACGCGGGGGCACAAGATACGCAGTATTTT.

The J gene is TRBJ1-4, the V gene TRBV5-1, with 8 nucleotides matching TRBD1. With V trimmed by 4 bases and J by 7 bases, 9 bases remained unmatched. Germline values: CDR1 SGHRS, CDR2 YFSETQ. CDR3 length: 15 amino acids. In DNA form, the CDR3 reads TGCGCCAGCAGCACGGACAGGGCCCTTGGTGAAAAACTGTTTTTT. Protein: CASSTDRALGEKLFF.

Only a few counts were recorded for this clone. The rearrangement links TRBV6-6 to TRBJ1-5; D is ambiguous. The CDR3 covers 15 residues. Germline CDR1 and CDR2: MNHNY and SVGAGI (reference sequence). Between the trimmed V and J ends, which lost 6 bases and 3 bases, there was a span of 15 bases. The CDR3 reads CASSTKDSTNQPQHF. The CDR3 DNA reads as TGTGCCAGCAGCACGAAGGACTCAACCAATCAGCCCCAGCATTTT.

This clone occurred a few times. Germline is not matched at one junction end, which may reflect a read error. The gene calls are TRBV11-2 and TRBJ2-1, with a possible D match to TRBD2 (6 bases). The CDR3 is made up of 15 amino acids. Germline CDR1 SGHAT, CDR2 FQNNGV. Here the CDR3 DNA reads TGTGCCAGCATCTTACTCGGGGACTCGAACCCCCCCCAGTTCTTC. Protein sequence: CASILLGDSNPPQFF.

The chain carries TRBV7-2 and TRBJ2-2, with unresolved D. Trimming pared 2 bases from V and 2 bases from J, leaving 9 bases between. This CDR3 spans 15 amino acids. CDR1 is SGHTA and CDR2 is FQGNSA in the germline V gene. The chain's CDR3 is CASSLSSFNTGELFF. The CDR3 DNA sequence: TGTGCCAGCAGCTTAAGCTCCTTCAACACCGGGGAGCTGTTTTTT. The whole variable domain, remainder taken from reference TRBV7-2 and TRBJ2-2, is GAGVSQSPSNKVTEKGKDVELRCDPISGHTALYWYRQSLGQGLEFLIYFQGNSAPDKSGLPSDRFSAERTGGSVSTLTIQRTQQEDSAVYLCASSLSSFNTGELFFGEGSRLTVL.

The chain employs TRBV19 and TRBJ2-3; 8 bases align to TRBD2. V dropped 3 bases and J dropped 3; count of bases not matched to a gene: 5. Looked up from germline, CDR1 is LNHDA and CDR2 is SQIVND (reference sequence). The length of the CDR3 is 15 residues. The CDR3 DNA reads TGTGCCAGTAGTATTTACGGCGGGGGGACAGATACGCAGTATTTT. Translated, it gives CASSIYGGGTDTQYF.

In nucleotides, the CDR3 is TGTGCCAGCAGTGAAGCGTCCGCAGGGTCGGTTTCACCCCTCCACTTT. Its translation: CASSEASAGSVSPLHF. J is TRBJ1-6 and V is TRBV2; D possibly corresponds to TRBD1 (5 bases). CDR3 length equals 16 residues. The germline V gene encodes CDR1 SNHLY and CDR2 FYNNEI. V was pared by 0 bases and J by 9 bases, with 15 bases between.

The chain is built from TRBV4-1 and TRBJ2-1; 8 bases agree with TRBD2. V lost 1 base to trimming and J lost 4 bases; unmatched junction nucleotides: 3. CDR1 MGHRA and CDR2 YSYEKL come from the germline V gene. The CDR3 loop spans 15 amino acids. CDR3 DNA: TGCGCCAGCAGCCAAGTACGCGGGGGGTACAATGAGCAGTTCTTC. It specifies CASSQVRGGYNEQFF.

The V and J genes are TRBV5-1 and TRBJ2-2, with D possibly being TRBD1 (6 bases). The germline gives CDR1 SGHRS, CDR2 YFSETQ. Trimming pared 4 bases from V and 5 bases from J, leaving 12 bases between. This CDR3 has 14 residues. CDR3 in amino acids: CASSALTGTGELFF. The CDR3 nucleotides are TGCGCCAGCAGCGCTTTAACAGGGACCGGGGAGCTGTTTTTT.

The rearrangement joins TRBV10-2 to TRBJ1-3; 8 bases agree with TRBD1. V dropped 8 bases and J dropped 0; count of bases not matched to a gene: 9. CDR3 length equals 16 residues. Germline V CDR1 and CDR2: WSHSY, SAAADI. As DNA, the CDR3 is TGCGCCAGCCGGAGTCCTACAGGGGGCTCTGGAAACACCATATATTTT. Encoded protein: CASRSPTGGSGNTIYF.

The chain combines TRBV4-2 with TRBJ2-7; 7 bases are a match to TRBD2. The germline V gene encodes CDR1 LGHNA and CDR2 YNFKEQ. The CDR3 length is 17 residues. With V trimmed by 6 bases and J by 5 bases, 19 bases remained unmatched. The CDR3 nucleotides read TGTGCCAGCAGTCAAAGGTCCGCGGGGGTTCCCCCCCACGAGCAGTACTTC. Translation gives CASSQRSAGVPPHEQYF.

Sample share makes this clone medium-sized. The rearrangement links TRBV21-1 to TRBJ1-5; TRBD1 was called by the table and not checked on the DNA. TRBV21-1 is a documented pseudogene. The CDR3 has 16 residues. CDR3 nucleotide sequence: TGTGCCAGCCTTAGGACAGGGGGCATCAGCAATCAGCCCCAGCATTTT. Encoded protein: CASLRTGGISNQPQHF.

The chain uses TRBV2 and TRBJ1-2; weak D call: TRBD1 (6 bases). CDR3 size: 13 residues. Trimming shortened V by 7 bases and J by 8 bases, and 17 bases separated the two germline ends. The V gene's germline CDR1 is SNHLY and CDR2 FYNNEI. In nucleotides, the CDR3 is TGTGCCAGCAAGGGGGTGAGAGGCCCCGGCTACACCTTC. Translated: CASKGVRGPGYTF.

DNA of the CDR3: TGTGCCAGCAACCCCGACAGCTTCTATGGCTACACCTTC. Translating gives CASNPDSFYGYTF. The genes are TRBV2 and TRBJ1-2, with D perhaps TRBD1 (5 bases). The germline V gene has CDR1 SNHLY and CDR2 FYNNEI. This CDR3 comprises 13 residues. Trimming shortened V by 7 bases and J by 4 bases, and 13 bases separated the two germline ends.

The genes are TRBV5-1 and TRBJ2-5; TRBD2 aligns across 8 bases. The DNA end lines up better with TRBJ2-7; the J call may be wrong. CDR3 length: 18 amino acids. Germline V gene lookup returns CDR1 SGHRS and CDR2 YFSETQ. This chain's CDR3 is CASSLVLGAGGNDYEQYF. In nucleotides, the CDR3 is TGCGCCAGCAGCTTGGTCCTCGGGGCGGGGGGAAACGACTACGAGCAGTACTTC.

The J gene is TRBJ2-3, the V gene TRBV25-1; a weak D match, TRBD2 (5 bases). This CDR3 contains 15 residues. Germline CDR1 is MGHDK and CDR2 is SYGVNS. V lost 3 bases to trimming and J lost 1 base, with 11 bases between them. The CDR3 nucleotides are TGTGCCAGCAGTGACCGAGGGATGGGCACAGATACGCAGTATTTT. Residues: CASSDRGMGTDTQYF.

The V and J genes are TRBV7-2 and TRBJ2-7; D is possibly TRBD2 (5 bases). V was trimmed by 1 base and J by 4 bases, leaving 14 bases between them. From germline, CDR1 is SGHTA and CDR2 FQGNSA. CDR3 length: 15 amino acids. CDR3 residues: CASSLGTGNAYEQYF. In DNA form, the CDR3 reads TGTGCCAGCAGCTTAGGGACCGGGAACGCTTACGAGCAGTACTTC.

The CDR3 region is CASSALTGINYGYTF. The CDR3 coding sequence is TGTGCCAGTAGTGCGCTGACAGGGATAAACTATGGCTACACCTTC. V gene TRBV19 combines with J gene TRBJ1-2; TRBD1 matches 7 bases. This CDR3 spans 15 amino acids. Germline V gene data show CDR1 as LNHDA and CDR2 as SQIVND (reference sequence). Germline trimming cut 5 bases from V and 2 bases from J; bases unmatched to any gene: 8.

This clone was seen once. The J gene is TRBJ1-1, the V gene TRBV10-3, with D possibly being TRBD1 (6 bases). V was pared by 2 bases and J by 0 bases, with 10 bases between. This CDR3 spans 15 amino acids. Per germline, CDR1 ENHRY and CDR2 SYGVKD. The CDR3 loop reads CAISEGDTLNTEAFF. CDR3 nucleotide sequence: TGTGCCATCAGTGAGGGGGACACCCTGAACACTGAAGCTTTCTTT.